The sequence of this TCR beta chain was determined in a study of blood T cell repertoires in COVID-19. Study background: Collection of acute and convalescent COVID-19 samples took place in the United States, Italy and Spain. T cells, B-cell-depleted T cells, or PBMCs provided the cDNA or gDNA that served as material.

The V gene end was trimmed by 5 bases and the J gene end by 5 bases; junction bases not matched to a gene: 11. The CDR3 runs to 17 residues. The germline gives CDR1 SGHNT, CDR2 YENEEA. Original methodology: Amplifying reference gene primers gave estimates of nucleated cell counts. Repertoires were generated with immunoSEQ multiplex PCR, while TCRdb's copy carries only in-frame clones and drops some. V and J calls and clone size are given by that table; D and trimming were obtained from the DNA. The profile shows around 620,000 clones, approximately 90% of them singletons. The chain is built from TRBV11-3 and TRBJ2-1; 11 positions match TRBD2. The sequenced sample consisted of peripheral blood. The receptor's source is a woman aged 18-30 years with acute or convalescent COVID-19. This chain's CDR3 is CASSSRFLAGGNNEQFF. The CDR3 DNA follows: TGTGCCAGCAGCAGCCGATTTCTAGCGGGGGGCAACAATGAGCAGTTCTTC.